These 21 T cell receptor beta chains share one sample of origin, sequenced in a study of post-analysis software for immune sequencing data. Which antigens these TCRs recognize remains unknown. Study conclusions and caveats: Included in a set of roughly five TRBV segments more frequent in patients than controls were TRBV5-6, TRBV5-1 and TRBV20-1.

Each TCR beta cDNA library carried unique molecular identifiers. One entry per CDR3 protein, called by TCRdb with MiXCR from the PCR reads. The sample yields about 800,000 distinct CDR3 sequences, 25% to 30% seen once. The sequenced sample consisted of blood. Receptors were obtained from a girl aged 5 to 17 with multiple sclerosis.

The chain employs TRBV20-1 and TRBJ2-3; 7 positions agree with TRBD1. The trim removed 6 bases at V and 0 bases at J, leaving 9 bases unmatched. The CDR3 extends over 15 amino acids. Germline CDR1 and CDR2: DFQATT and SNEGSKA (reference sequence). The CDR3 spells CSAGGQATSTDTQYF. In nucleotides, the CDR3 is TGCAGTGCAGGCGGACAGGCTACTAGCACAGATACGCAGTATTTT.

The chain links TRBV5-1 to TRBJ2-7; the match to TRBD2 covers 15 bases. This CDR3 has 18 residues. J lost 4 bases, V lost 4 bases, and 12 bases had no gene match. The germline gives CDR1 SGHRS, CDR2 YFSETQ. In DNA form, the CDR3 reads TGCGCCAGCAGCCCTGGCGGACTAGCGGGAGGGGCACGGTACGAGCAGTACTTC. Protein: CASSPGGLAGGARYEQYF.

The rearrangement links TRBV7-2 to TRBJ2-7; D gene unclear. This CDR3 has 13 amino acids. The V end was cut by 1 base, the J end by 7 bases, with 11 bases between. CDR1 and CDR2 (germline): SGHTA, FQGNSA. CDR3 sequence: CASSLVLTGEQYF. As DNA, the CDR3 is TGTGCCAGCAGCTTAGTGCTAACTGGGGAGCAGTACTTC.

This clonotype appeared many times. CDR3 region: CASSYWAGGGYEQYF. The CDR3 DNA reads as TGTGCCAGCAGTTACTGGGCAGGGGGGGGCTACGAGCAGTACTTC. The rearrangement links TRBV6-5 to TRBJ2-7; either TRBD1 or TRBD2 may fit D (7 bases each). Trimming removed 1 base from V and 3 bases from J, with 13 bases in between. The CDR3 extends over 15 amino acids. The germline gives CDR1 MNHEY, CDR2 SVGAGI.

V is TRBV9 and J is TRBJ2-6, with 9 nucleotides matching TRBD1. Germline CDR1 reads SGDLS; CDR2 reads YYNGEE. Trimming removed 4 bases from V and 0 bases from J; junction bases left unmatched: 8. The CDR3 length is 18 residues. DNA for the CDR3: TGTGCCAGCAGCCTCGTCCCGGGACAGGGCTCTGGGGCCAACGTCCTGACTTTC. It codes for CASSLVPGQGSGANVLTF.

The CDR3 is CASSQEGTGSFWDGYTF. CDR3 sequence (DNA): TGTGCCAGCAGCCAAGAAGGGACAGGGAGCTTTTGGGATGGCTACACCTTC. This chain connects TRBV14 to TRBJ1-2, with 9 bases that match TRBD1. The CDR3 length is 17 residues. With V trimmed by 0 bases and J by 6 bases, 11 bases remained unmatched. Germline V gives CDR1 SGHDN, CDR2 FVKESK. Full variable domain (remainder filled in from reference TRBV14 and TRBJ1-2): EAGVTQFPSHSVIEKGQTVTLRCDPISGHDNLYWYRRVMGKEIKFLLHFVKESKQDESGMPNNRFLAERTGGTYSTLKVQPAELEDSGVYFCASSQEGTGSFWDGYTFGSGTRLTVV.

The rearrangement joins TRBV5-4 to TRBJ2-7; D is undetermined. Germline CDR1 is SGHNT and CDR2 is YYREEE (reference sequence). The CDR3 is 13 residues long. V was cut by 1 base and J by 3 bases, with 8 bases left in between. CDR3 nucleotide sequence: TGTGCCAGCAGCTTGCGACCTGTCTACGAGCAGTACTTC. Its protein is CASSLRPVYEQYF.

This clonotype showed up just a few times. This chain links TRBV20-1 with TRBJ2-5, with D unresolved. Germline values: CDR1 DFQATT, CDR2 SNEGSKA (reference sequence). The V gene lost 3 bases and the J gene lost 5 bases, with 10 bases spanning the gap. CDR3 length: 12 amino acids. CDR3 nucleotides: TGCAGTGCTAGGGCCCCCGGGGAGACCCAGTACTTC. Translation: CSARAPGETQYF.

This clonotype was observed a few times. At one end, the junction sequence differs from germline, possibly due to a read error. The V call is TRBV6-5, the J call TRBJ2-2; 7 nucleotides match TRBD1. Germline CDR1 is MNHEY and CDR2 is SVGAGI. CDR3 length: 13 amino acids. The CDR3 bases are TGTGCCACCCAAACAGGGGCCACCGGGGAGCCGTTTTTT. Translating it yields CATQTGATGEPFF.

J is TRBJ2-1 and V is TRBV15; TRBD1 matches at 9 bases. The J segment lost 5 bases and the V segment lost 4 bases, leaving 6 bases of the junction unmatched. Looked up from germline, CDR1 is LNHNV and CDR2 is YYDKDF (reference sequence). CDR3 length: 15 residues. The CDR3 nucleotides read TGTGCCACCAGCACCAGCGGGACAGGGCACAATGAGCAGTTCTTC. Translating it yields CATSTSGTGHNEQFF. Based on the CDR3 plus reference TRBV15 and TRBJ2-1, the full variable domain is DAMVIQNPRYQVTQFGKPVTLSCSQTLNHNVMYWYQQKSSQAPKLLFHYYDKDFNNEADTPDNFQSRRPNTSFCFLDIRSPGLGDTAMYLCATSTSGTGHNEQFFGPGTRLTVL.

The chain is built from TRBV7-9 and TRBJ2-5; 7 nucleotides align to TRBD1. V shed 1 base and J 2 bases; nucleotides not matched to a gene: 7. Germline CDR1 is SEHNR and CDR2 is FQNEAQ (reference sequence). This CDR3 has 16 amino acids. CDR3 sequence: CASSLGRQGGQETQYF. CDR3 bases: TGTGCCAGCAGCTTAGGACGACAGGGTGGACAAGAGACCCAGTACTTC.

This clonotype was picked up a small number of times. The chain couples TRBV10-2 to TRBJ2-3; 9 positions agree with TRBD1. This CDR3 comprises 15 residues. CDR1 WSHSY and CDR2 SAAADI come from the germline V gene. With V trimmed by 6 bases and J by 4 bases, 8 bases remained unmatched. The DNA of the CDR3 is TGCGCCAGCAGCCTGACAGGGGGACGGGCAGATACGCAGTATTTT. Amino acid sequence: CASSLTGGRADTQYF.

J is TRBJ2-3 and V is TRBV20-1, with 9 positions matching TRBD2. Germline loops: CDR1 DFQATT, CDR2 SNEGSKA (reference sequence). The CDR3 contains 17 residues. V was clipped by 0 bases and J by 5 bases; unmatched bases: 12. CDR3 DNA sequence: TGCAGTGCTAGAGATCGGCTAGCGGGGCCGTTGGTAGATACGCAGTATTTT. This sequence encodes CSARDRLAGPLVDTQYF.

The chain couples TRBV5-1 to TRBJ2-1; D is perhaps TRBD1 (6 bases). Germline V gives CDR1 SGHRS, CDR2 YFSETQ. V dropped 0 bases and J dropped 12 bases, with 13 bases sitting between them. This CDR3 contains 13 residues. The CDR3 region has the DNA TGCGCCAGCAGCTTGGGACAGGCGAGTGGGCAGTTCTTC. It encodes CASSLGQASGQFF.

The table lists this clonotype with a few counts. The rearrangement uses TRBV6-6 and TRBJ1-2, with 7 bases aligning to TRBD1. The CDR3 length is 14 residues. The germline V gene encodes CDR1 MNHNY and CDR2 SVGAGI (reference sequence). V lost 4 bases and J lost 7; bases outside the gene matches: 9. This chain's CDR3 is CASSSYLGTVGYTF. Written as DNA, the CDR3 is TGTGCCAGCAGTTCTTACCTCGGGACAGTTGGCTACACCTTC.

The V and J genes are TRBV3-1 and TRBJ2-5; the D gene is possibly TRBD2 (6 bases). The CDR3 extends over 14 amino acids. Germline CDR1 reads LGHDT; CDR2 reads YNNKEL (reference sequence). V shed 4 bases and J shed 4 bases, with 13 bases lying between them. The CDR3, as DNA: TGTGCCAGCAGCCCTCCGGCGGGGAGAGAGACCCAGTACTTC. This encodes CASSPPAGRETQYF.

This clonotype was picked up a small number of times. The rearrangement joins TRBV20-1 to TRBJ2-5, with D unclear. Trimming removed 3 bases from V and 7 bases from J, with 9 bases in between. The CDR3 is 11 residues long. CDR1 is DFQATT, CDR2 SNEGSKA, per germline (reference sequence). The CDR3 coding sequence is TGCAGTGCTAGCGCGAGTGGGACCCAGTACTTC. Translated, it gives CSASASGTQYF.

The rearrangement links TRBV28 to TRBJ2-1, with a possible D match to TRBD2 (6 bases). CDR3 size: 15 residues. Looked up from germline, CDR1 is MDHEN and CDR2 is SYDVKM. Trimming stripped 3 bases from V and 8 bases from J, with 17 bases between. CDR3 protein: CASSFPSEGKYEQFF. Written as DNA, the CDR3 is TGTGCCAGCAGTTTTCCTAGCGAGGGAAAGTATGAGCAGTTCTTC.

The chain joins TRBV7-8 to TRBJ2-1; the match to TRBD2 covers 8 bases. Germline V CDR1 and CDR2: SGHVS, FQNEAQ. The CDR3 is 15 residues long. With 5 bases clipped from V and 6 bases from J, the junction kept 9 bases outside the gene matches. The CDR3 DNA follows: TGTGCCAGCAGCCCTCTGCGCGGGAGGACCAATGAGCAGTTCTTC. Protein sequence: CASSPLRGRTNEQFF.

This clonotype was recorded once. A junction boundary mismatches the germline segment, possibly from a read error. The DNA for the CDR3 is TGTGCCAGCAGCCCTAACTACAGTGAGCAGTTCTTC. This gives the protein CASSPNYSEQFF. The chain is built from TRBV5-1 and TRBJ2-1; D unclear. CDR1 and CDR2 from the germline V gene are SGHRS and YFSETQ. This CDR3 has 12 amino acids.

Notes on this clonotype: This may stem from a read error, because a much larger clone lies one nucleotide away. The rearrangement joins TRBV7-9 to TRBJ2-7; D may be TRBD1 (5 bases). The CDR3 is 14 residues long. CDR1 and CDR2 (germline): SEHNR, FQNEAQ (reference sequence). The V end was cut by 4 bases, the J end by 7 bases, with 17 bases between. The CDR3 region is CASSSRYTGREQYF. The CDR3 coding sequence is TGTGCCAGCAGCTCCCGCTACACAGGTCGTGAGCAGTACTTC.